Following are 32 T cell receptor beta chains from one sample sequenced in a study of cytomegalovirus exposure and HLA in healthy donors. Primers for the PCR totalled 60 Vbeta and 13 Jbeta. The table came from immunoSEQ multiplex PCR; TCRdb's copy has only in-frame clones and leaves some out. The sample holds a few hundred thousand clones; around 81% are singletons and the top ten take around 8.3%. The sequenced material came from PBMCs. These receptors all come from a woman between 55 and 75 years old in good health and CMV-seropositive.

CDR3 sequence: CASSLESGNNEQFF. CDR3 coding DNA: TGTGCCAGCAGCTTAGAGAGCGGAAACAATGAGCAGTTCTTC. The rearrangement joins TRBV11-3 to TRBJ2-1, with D maybe TRBD2 (5 bases). CDR1 is SGHNT and CDR2 is YENEEA in the germline V gene. V lost 0 bases and J lost 5, with 8 bases in between. There are 14 residues in the CDR3.

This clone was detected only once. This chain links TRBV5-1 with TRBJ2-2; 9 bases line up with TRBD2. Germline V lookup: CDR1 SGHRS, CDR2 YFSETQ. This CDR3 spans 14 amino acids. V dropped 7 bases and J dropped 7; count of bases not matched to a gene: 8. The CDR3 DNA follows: TGCGCCAGCTCACCAGTACTAGCGGGCGGGGAGCTGTTTTTT. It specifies CASSPVLAGGELFF.

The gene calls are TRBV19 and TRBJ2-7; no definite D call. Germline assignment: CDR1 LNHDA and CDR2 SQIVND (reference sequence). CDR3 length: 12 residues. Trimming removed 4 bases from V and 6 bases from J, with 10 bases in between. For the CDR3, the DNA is TGTGCCAGTAGTACCCTATCCCGCGAGCAGTACTTC. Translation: CASSTLSREQYF.

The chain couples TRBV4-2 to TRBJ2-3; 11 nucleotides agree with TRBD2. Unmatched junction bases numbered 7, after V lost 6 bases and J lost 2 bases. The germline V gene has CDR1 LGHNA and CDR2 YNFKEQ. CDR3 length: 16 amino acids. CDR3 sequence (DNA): TGTGCCAGCAGTCCAGGGACTAGCGGATACACAGATACGCAGTATTTT. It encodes CASSPGTSGYTDTQYF.

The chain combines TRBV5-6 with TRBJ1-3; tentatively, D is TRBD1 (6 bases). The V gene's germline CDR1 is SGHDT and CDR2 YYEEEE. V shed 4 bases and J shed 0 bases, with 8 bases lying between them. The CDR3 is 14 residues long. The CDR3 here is CASSGDISGNTIYF. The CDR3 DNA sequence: TGTGCCAGCAGCGGGGACATCTCTGGAAACACCATATATTTT.

CDR3 sequence: CASSEGLFALELFF. CDR3 DNA: TGTGCCAGCAGTGAAGGGCTTTTCGCCCTGGAGCTGTTTTTT. The chain uses TRBV2 and TRBJ2-2; D gene unclear. Germline CDR1 and CDR2: SNHLY and FYNNEI. This CDR3 is 14 amino acids long. The V end lost 1 base, the J end lost 10 bases, and 13 bases lay between the germline ends.

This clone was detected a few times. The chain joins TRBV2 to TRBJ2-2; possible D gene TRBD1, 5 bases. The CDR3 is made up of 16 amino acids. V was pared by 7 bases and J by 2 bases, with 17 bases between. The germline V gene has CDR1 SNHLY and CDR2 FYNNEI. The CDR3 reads CASITDSHLNTGELFF. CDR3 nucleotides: TGTGCCAGCATTACCGACAGTCACCTAAACACCGGGGAGCTGTTTTTT.

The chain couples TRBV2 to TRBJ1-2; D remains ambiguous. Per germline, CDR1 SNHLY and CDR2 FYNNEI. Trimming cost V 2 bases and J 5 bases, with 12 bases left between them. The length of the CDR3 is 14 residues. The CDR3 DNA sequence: TGTGCCAGCAGTGAAATCGGCAGGATTTATGGCTACACCTTC. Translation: CASSEIGRIYGYTF.

CDR3 residues: CAWRTGVTEAFF. Written as DNA, the CDR3 is TGTGCCTGGCGGACAGGGGTAACTGAAGCTTTCTTT. The V and J genes are TRBV30 and TRBJ1-1, with TRBD1 identical over 9 bases. In germline, CDR1 is GTSNPN, CDR2 SVGIG (reference sequence). The CDR3 is made up of 12 amino acids. J gave up 5 bases and V 5 bases, and 3 bases lay outside the gene matches. The full variable domain, with the rest looked up from reference TRBV30 and TRBJ1-1, is SQTIHQWPATLVQPVGSPLSLECTVEGTSNPNLYWYRQAAGRGLQLLFYSVGIGQISSEVPQNLSASRPQDRQFILSSKKLLLSDSGFYLCAWRTGVTEAFFGQGTRLTVV.

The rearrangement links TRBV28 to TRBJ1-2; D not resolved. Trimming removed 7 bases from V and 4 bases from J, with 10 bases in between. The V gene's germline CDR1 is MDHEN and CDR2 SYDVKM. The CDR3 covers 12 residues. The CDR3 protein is CASNVISYGYTF. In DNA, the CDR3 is TGTGCCAGCAACGTAATCAGCTATGGCTACACCTTC.

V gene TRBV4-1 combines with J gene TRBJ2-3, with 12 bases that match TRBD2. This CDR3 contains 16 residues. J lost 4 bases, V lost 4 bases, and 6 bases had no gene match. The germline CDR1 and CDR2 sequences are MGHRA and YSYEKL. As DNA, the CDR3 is TGCGCCAGCAGCCCTAGGGGGACTAGCGGGTCAGATACGCAGTATTTT. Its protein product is CASSPRGTSGSDTQYF.

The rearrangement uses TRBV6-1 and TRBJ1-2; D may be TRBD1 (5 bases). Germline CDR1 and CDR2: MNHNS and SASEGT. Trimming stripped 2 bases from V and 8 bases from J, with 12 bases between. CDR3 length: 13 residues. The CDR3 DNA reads TGTGCCAGCAGTGAAACAGGCACCTACGGCTACACCTTC. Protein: CASSETGTYGYTF.

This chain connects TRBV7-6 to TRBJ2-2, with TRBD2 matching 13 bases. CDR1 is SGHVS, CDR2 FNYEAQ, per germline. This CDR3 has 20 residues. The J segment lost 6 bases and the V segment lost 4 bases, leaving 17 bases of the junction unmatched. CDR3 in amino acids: CASSSPPGLAGSESPGELFF. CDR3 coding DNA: TGTGCCAGCAGCTCCCCCCCGGGACTAGCGGGAAGCGAGTCACCCGGGGAGCTGTTTTTT.

CDR3 DNA: TGTGCCAGCAATATTCACGAGCAGTACTTC. The encoded protein is CASNIHEQYF. This chain connects TRBV27 to TRBJ2-7; D is ambiguous. The germline V and J ends were trimmed by 7 bases and 5 bases, with 6 bases remaining between them. This CDR3 is built from 10 residues. Looked up from germline, CDR1 is MNHEY and CDR2 is SMNVEV (reference sequence).

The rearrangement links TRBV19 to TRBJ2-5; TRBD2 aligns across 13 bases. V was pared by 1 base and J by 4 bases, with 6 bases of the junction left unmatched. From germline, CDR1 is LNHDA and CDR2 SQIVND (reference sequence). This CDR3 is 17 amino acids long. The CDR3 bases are TGTGCCAGTAGTATAGGGACTAGCGGGAGTTCTGTAGAGACCCAGTACTTC. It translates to CASSIGTSGSSVETQYF.

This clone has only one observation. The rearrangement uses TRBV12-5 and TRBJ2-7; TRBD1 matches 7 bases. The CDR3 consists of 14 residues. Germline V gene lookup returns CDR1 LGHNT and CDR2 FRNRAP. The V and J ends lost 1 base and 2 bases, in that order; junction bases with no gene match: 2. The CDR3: CASGLGDSAYEQYF. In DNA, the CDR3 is TGTGCTAGTGGTTTGGGGGACAGTGCCTACGAGCAGTACTTC.

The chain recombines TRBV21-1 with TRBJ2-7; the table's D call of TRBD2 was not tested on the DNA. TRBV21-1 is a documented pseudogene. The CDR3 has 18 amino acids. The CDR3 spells CASSNKERAILQQYEQYF. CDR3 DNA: TGTGCCAGCAGCAACAAAGAGAGGGCTATCCTACAACAATACGAGCAGTACTTC.

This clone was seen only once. The CDR3 protein is CASSTRTSESYNEQFF. CDR3 nucleotide sequence: TGCGCCAGCAGCACCAGGACTAGTGAGTCCTACAATGAGCAGTTCTTC. This rearrangement joins TRBV5-1 to TRBJ2-1; TRBD2 aligns across 7 bases. Trimming removed 4 bases from V and 1 base from J; junction bases left unmatched: 8. The length of the CDR3 is 16 residues. Per germline, CDR1 SGHRS and CDR2 YFSETQ.

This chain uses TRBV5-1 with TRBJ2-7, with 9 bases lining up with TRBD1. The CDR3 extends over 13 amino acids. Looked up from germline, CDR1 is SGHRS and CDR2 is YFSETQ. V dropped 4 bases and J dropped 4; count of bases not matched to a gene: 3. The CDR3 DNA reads TGCGCCAGCAGCCGGGACAGGGAATACGAGCAGTACTTC. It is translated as CASSRDREYEQYF.

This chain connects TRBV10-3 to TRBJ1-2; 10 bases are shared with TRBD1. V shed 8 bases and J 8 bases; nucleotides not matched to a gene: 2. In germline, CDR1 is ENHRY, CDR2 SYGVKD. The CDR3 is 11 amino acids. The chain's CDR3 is CAIGTGEGYTF. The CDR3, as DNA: TGTGCCATCGGGACAGGGGAAGGCTACACCTTC.

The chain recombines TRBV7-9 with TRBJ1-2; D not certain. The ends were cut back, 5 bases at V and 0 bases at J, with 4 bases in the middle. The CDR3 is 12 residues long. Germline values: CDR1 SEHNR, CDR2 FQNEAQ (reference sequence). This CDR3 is CASSLPNYGYTF. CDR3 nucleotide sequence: TGTGCCAGCAGCCTACCTAACTATGGCTACACCTTC.

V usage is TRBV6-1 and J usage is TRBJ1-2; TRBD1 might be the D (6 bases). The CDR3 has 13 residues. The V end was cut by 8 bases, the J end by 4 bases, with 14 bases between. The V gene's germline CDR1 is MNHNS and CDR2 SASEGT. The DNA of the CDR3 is TGTGCCAGCCTAGGACAGACTTCCTATGGCTACACCTTC. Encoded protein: CASLGQTSYGYTF.

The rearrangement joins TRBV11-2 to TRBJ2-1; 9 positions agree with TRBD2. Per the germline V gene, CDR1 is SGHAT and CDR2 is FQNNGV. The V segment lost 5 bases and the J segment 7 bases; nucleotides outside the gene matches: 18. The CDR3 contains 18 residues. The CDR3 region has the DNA TGTGCCAGCAGCCAACGGCGGAGCTTAGCGGGAGTCACGAATGAGCAGTTCTTC. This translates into CASSQRRSLAGVTNEQFF.

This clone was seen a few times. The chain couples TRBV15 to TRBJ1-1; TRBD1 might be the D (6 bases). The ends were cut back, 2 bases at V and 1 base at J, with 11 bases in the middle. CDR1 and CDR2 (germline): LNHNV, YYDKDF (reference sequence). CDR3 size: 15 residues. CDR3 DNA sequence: TGTGCCACCAGCAGACGAGACAGGAGGAACACTGAAGCTTTCTTT. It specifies CATSRRDRRNTEAFF.

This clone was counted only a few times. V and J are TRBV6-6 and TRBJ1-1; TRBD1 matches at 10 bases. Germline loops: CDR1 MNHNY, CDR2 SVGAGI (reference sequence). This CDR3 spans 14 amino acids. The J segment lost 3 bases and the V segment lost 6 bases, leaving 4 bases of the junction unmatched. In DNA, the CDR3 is TGTGCCAGCAGCCGACAGGGGGCTTACACTGAAGCTTTCTTT. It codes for CASSRQGAYTEAFF.

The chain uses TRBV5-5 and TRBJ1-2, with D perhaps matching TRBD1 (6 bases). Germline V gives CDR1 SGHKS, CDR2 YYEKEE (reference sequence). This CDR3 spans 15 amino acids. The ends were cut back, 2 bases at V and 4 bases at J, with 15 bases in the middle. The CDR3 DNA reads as TGTGCCAGCAGCTTCATTGGGGGCGAACCCTATGGCTACACCTTC. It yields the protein CASSFIGGEPYGYTF. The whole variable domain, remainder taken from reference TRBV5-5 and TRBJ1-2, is DAGVTQSPTHLIKTRGQQVTLRCSPISGHKSVSWYQQVLGQGPQFIFQYYEKEERGRGNFPDRFSARQFPNYSSELNVNALLLGDSALYLCASSFIGGEPYGYTFGSGTRLTVV.

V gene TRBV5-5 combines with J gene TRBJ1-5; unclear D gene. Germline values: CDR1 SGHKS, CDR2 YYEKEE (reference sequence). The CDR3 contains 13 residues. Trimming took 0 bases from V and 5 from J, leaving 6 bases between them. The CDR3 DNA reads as TGTGCCAGCAGCTTGGCGGAGGATCAGCCCCAGCATTTT. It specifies CASSLAEDQPQHF.

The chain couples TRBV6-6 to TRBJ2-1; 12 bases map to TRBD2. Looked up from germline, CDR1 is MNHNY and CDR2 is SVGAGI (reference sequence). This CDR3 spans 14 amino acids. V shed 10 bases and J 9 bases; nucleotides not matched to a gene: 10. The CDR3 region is CATSPSGRAGEQFF. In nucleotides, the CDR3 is TGTGCCACCTCCCCTAGCGGGAGGGCGGGTGAGCAGTTCTTC.

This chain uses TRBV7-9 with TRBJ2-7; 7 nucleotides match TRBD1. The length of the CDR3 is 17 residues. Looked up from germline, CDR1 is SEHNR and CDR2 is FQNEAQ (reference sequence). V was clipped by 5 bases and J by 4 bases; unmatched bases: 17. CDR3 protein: CASSRRTGGRIVYEQYF. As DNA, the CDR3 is TGTGCCAGCAGCCGGCGGACAGGCGGAAGAATCGTTTACGAGCAGTACTTC.

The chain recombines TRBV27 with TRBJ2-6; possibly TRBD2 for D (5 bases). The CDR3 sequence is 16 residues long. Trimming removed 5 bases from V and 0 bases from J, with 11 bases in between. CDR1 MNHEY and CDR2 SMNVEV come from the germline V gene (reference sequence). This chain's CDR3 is CASSTRRDSGANVLTF. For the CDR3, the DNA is TGTGCCAGCAGTACCCGACGGGACTCTGGGGCCAACGTCCTGACTTTC.

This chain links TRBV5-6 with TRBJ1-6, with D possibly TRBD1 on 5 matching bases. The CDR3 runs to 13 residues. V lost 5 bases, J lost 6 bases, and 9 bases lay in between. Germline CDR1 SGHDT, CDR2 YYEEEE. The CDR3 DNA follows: TGTGCCAGCAGATATCAGGGTAATTCACCCCTCCACTTT. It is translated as CASRYQGNSPLHF.

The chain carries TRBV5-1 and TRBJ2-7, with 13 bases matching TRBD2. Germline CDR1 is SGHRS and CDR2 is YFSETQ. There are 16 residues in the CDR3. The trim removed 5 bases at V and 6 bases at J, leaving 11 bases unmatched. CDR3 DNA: TGCGCCAGCAGTCAAGGGACTAGCGGGATCGGAGGCGAGCAGTACTTC. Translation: CASSQGTSGIGGEQYF.